This T cell receptor beta chain came from a study of molecular identifiers for immune sequencing clone quantification. Broader study findings: Among 800,000 to 1,000,000 naive cells, as was reported, spiked Jurkat TCR RNA from one cell was detectable. Effector cells had over 99% of their molecules in clones above 20 RNA copies, while naive cells had under 1%.

MiXCR was run by TCRdb on the PCR reads, yielding one entry per CDR3 protein. The sample contains 250,000 to 350,000 distinct CDR3 sequences, 20% to 25% of which appear only once. As for this clonotype: Its target is not known. Just one base apart from a much larger clone, this may be a read error.

Deletions cut 8 bases from V and 2 bases from J, with 13 bases between. Looked up from germline, CDR1 is MNHEY and CDR2 is SVGEGT. The CDR3 is 13 amino acids. The chain has TRBV6-2 or TRBV6-3 and TRBJ2-7, with D unclear. The sample consisted of naive CD8+ T cells from blood, with Jurkat cell RNA spiked in. Sample subset: FACS-sorted CD8+CD4-CCR7+CD45RA+ naive T cells. The clonotype comes from a human donor in good health. Some libraries in this study had Jurkat cell RNA spiked in. The CDR3 reads CASGFGLTYEQYF. The CDR3 DNA sequence: TGTGCCAGCGGTTTCGGGTTAACCTACGAGCAGTACTTC.